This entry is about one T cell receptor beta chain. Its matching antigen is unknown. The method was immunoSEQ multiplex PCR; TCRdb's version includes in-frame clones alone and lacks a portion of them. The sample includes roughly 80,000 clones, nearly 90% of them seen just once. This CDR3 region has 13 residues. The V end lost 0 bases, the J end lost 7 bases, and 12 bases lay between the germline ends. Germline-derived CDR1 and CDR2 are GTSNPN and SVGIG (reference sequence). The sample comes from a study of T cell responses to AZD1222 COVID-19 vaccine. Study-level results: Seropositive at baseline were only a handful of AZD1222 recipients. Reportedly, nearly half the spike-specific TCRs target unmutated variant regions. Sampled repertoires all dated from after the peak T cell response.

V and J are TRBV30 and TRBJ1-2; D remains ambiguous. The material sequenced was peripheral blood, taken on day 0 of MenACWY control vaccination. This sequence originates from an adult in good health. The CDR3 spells CAWSVGQRVGYTF. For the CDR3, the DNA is TGTGCCTGGAGTGTAGGCCAGCGGGTTGGCTACACCTTC.